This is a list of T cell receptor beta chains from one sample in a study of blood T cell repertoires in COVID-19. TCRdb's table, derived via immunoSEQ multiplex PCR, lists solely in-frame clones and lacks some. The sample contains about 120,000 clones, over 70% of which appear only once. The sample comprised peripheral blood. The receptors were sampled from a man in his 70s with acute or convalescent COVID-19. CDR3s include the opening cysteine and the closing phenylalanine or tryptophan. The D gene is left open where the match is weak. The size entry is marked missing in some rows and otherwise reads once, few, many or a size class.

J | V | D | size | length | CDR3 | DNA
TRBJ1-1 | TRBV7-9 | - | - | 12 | CASSLTENEAFF | TGTGCCAGCAGCTTAACTGAGAATGAAGCTTTCTTT
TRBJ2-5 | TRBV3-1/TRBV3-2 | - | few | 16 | CASSLEAGPRQETQYF | TGTGCCAGCAGCCTCGAGGCGGGGCCCCGCCAAGAGACCCAGTACTTC
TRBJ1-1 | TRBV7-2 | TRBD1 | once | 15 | CASSQDRGWNTEAFF | TGTGCCAGCAGCCAAGACAGGGGCTGGAACACTGAAGCTTTCTTT
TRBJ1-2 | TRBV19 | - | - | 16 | CASSIDNRAPYYGYTF | TGTGCCAGTAGTATAGACAACAGGGCCCCCTACTATGGCTACACCTTC
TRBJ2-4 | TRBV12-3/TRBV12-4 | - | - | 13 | CASSLGGENIQYF | TGTGCCAGCAGTTTAGGGGGGGAAAACATTCAGTACTTC
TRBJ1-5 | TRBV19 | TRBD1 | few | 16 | CASSPRDRTSRQPQHF | TGTGCCAGTAGTCCCCGGGACAGAACGTCTCGTCAGCCCCAGCATTTT
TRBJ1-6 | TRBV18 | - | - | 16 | CASSPMTGQRNSPLHF | TGTGCCAGCTCACCAATGACGGGACAACGTAATTCACCCCTCCACTTT
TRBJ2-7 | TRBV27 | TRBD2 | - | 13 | CASSISGVYEQYF | TGTGCCAGCAGTATAAGCGGGGTCTACGAGCAGTACTTC
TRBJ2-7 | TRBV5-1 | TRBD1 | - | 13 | CASSSGTAYEQYF | TGCGCCAGCAGCTCCGGGACAGCATACGAGCAGTACTTC
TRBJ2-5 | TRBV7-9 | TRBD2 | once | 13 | CASFSGGQETQYF | TGTGCCAGTTTTAGCGGGGGGCAAGAGACCCAGTACTTC
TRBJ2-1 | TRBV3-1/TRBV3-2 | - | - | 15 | CASSHPAGPYNEQFF | TGTGCCAGCAGCCACCCTGCAGGGCCGTACAATGAGCAGTTCTTC
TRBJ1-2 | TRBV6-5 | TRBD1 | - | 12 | CASSDRVGGYTF | TGTGCCAGCAGCGACAGGGTAGGCGGCTACACCTTC
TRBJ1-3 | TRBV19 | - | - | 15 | CASSISGSTGNTIYF | TGTGCCAGTAGTATCAGCGGGTCAACGGGAAACACCATATATTTT
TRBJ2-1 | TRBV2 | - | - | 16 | CASTPLRDYSYNEQFF | TGTGCCAGCACGCCTCTGAGGGATTACTCCTACAATGAGCAGTTCTTC
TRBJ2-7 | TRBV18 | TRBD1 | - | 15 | CASSPGQGAGYEQYF | TGTGCCAGCTCACCGGGACAGGGGGCTGGGTACGAGCAGTACTTC
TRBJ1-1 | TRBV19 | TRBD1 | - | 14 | CASSRTGGDTEAFF | TGTGCCAGTAGTCGGACAGGGGGGGACACTGAAGCTTTCTTT
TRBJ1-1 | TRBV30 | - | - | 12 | CAIRRENTEAFF | TGTGCCATCCGGCGGGAGAACACTGAAGCTTTCTTT
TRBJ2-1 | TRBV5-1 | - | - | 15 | CASSIQGPTSNEQFF | TGCGCCAGCAGCATACAGGGACCTACTTCCAATGAGCAGTTCTTC
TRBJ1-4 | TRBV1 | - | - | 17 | CTSSGKGLEGGGEKLFF | TGCACCAGCAGTGGAAAGGGTTTGGAGGGCGGGGGTGAAAAACTGTTTTTT
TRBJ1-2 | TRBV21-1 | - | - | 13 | CASSKHRAFLYTF | TGTGCCAGCAGCAAACACAGGGCCTTTCTCTACACCTTC
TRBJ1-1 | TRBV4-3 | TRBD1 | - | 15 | CASSQRTTGSTEAFF | TGCGCCAGCAGCCAACGAACGACAGGGTCAACTGAAGCTTTCTTT
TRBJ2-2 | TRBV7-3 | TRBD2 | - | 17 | CASTGTSGSAGTGELFF | TGTGCCAGCACCGGGACTAGCGGGTCCGCGGGCACCGGGGAGCTGTTTTTT
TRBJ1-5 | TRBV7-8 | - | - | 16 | CASSLVGQRGNQPQHF | TGTGCCAGCAGCTTAGTTGGTCAGCGAGGCAATCAGCCCCAGCATTTT
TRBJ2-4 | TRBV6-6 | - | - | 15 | CASSFAGSAKNIQYF | TGTGCCAGCAGTTTCGCAGGGTCGGCCAAAAACATTCAGTACTTC
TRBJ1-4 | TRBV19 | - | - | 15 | CASNLRRSTNEKLFF | TGTGCCAGTAATCTCCGGAGGTCAACTAATGAAAAACTGTTTTTT
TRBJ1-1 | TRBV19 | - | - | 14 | CASSIQGRWTEAFF | TGTGCCAGTAGTATACAGGGTAGGTGGACTGAAGCTTTCTTT
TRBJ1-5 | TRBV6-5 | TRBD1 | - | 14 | CASSTGTYNQPQHF | TGTGCCAGCTCGACAGGGACCTACAATCAGCCCCAGCATTTT
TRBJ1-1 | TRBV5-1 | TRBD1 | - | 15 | CASSGTGDMNTEAFF | TGCGCCAGCTCCGGGACAGGGGACATGAACACTGAAGCTTTCTTT
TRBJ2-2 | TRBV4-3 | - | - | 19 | CASSQDLIQGVANTGELFF | TGCGCCAGCAGCCAAGATTTAATCCAGGGTGTCGCGAACACCGGGGAGCTGTTTTTT
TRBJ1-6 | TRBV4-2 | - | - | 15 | CASSQLGEGGSPLHF | TGTGCCAGCAGCCAGTTGGGGGAAGGGGGTTCACCCCTCCACTTT
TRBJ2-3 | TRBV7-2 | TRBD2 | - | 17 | CASSLRAGGVSTDTQYF | TGTGCCAGCAGCTTGAGGGCGGGGGGGGTTAGCACAGATACGCAGTATTTT
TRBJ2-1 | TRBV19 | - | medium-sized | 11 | CASNGDNEQFF | TGTGCCAGTAATGGAGACAATGAGCAGTTCTTC
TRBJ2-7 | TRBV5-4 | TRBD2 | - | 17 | CASSPGLAGGPYYEQYF | TGTGCCAGCAGCCCCGGACTAGCGGGGGGGCCTTACTACGAGCAGTACTTC
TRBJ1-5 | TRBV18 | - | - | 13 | CASSRGQFQPQHF | TGTGCCAGCTCAAGAGGACAATTTCAGCCCCAGCATTTT
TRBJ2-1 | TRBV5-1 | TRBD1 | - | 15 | CASSLRQGLDNEQFF | TGCGCCAGCAGCTTAAGACAGGGGCTGGACAATGAGCAGTTCTTC
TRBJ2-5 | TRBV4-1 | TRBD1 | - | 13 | CASRDRGGETQYF | TGCGCCAGCAGGGACAGGGGAGGGGAGACCCAGTACTTC
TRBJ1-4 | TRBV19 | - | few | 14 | CASSMVGPTEKLFF | TGTGCCAGTAGTATGGTGGGCCCGACCGAAAAACTGTTTTTT
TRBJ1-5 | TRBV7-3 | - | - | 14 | CASSPTGNNQPQHF | TGTGCCAGCAGCCCCACAGGCAACAATCAGCCCCAGCATTTT
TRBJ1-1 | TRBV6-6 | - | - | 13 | CASKEGWNTEAFF | TGTGCCAGCAAGGAGGGGTGGAACACTGAAGCTTTCTTT
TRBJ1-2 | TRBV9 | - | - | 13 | CASSVGGENGYTF | TGTGCCAGCAGCGTAGGCGGGGAAAATGGCTACACCTTC
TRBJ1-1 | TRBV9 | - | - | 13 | CASRSAQGTEAFF | TGTGCCAGCAGATCAGCCCAGGGGACTGAAGCTTTCTTT
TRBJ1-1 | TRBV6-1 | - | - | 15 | CASSEAHGSGVIAFF | TGTGCCAGCAGTGAAGCGCATGGGAGCGGGGTGATAGCTTTCTTT
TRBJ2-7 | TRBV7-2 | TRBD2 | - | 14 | CASSSPWGGNEQYF | TGTGCCAGCAGCTCCCCTTGGGGGGGGAACGAGCAGTACTTC
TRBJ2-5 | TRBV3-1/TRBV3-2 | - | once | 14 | CASSHAGYQETQYF | TGTGCCAGCAGCCACGCCGGGTACCAAGAGACCCAGTACTTC
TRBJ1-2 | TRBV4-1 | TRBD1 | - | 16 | CASSQDTGGSGYGYTF | TGCGCCAGCAGCCAAGATACAGGGGGTTCGGGCTATGGCTACACCTTC
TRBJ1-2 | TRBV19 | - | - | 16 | CASSIVSGAPDYGYTF | TGTGCCAGTAGTATAGTATCAGGGGCGCCAGACTATGGCTACACCTTC
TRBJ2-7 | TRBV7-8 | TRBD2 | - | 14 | CASSPREGAYEQYF | TGTGCCAGCAGCCCAAGGGAGGGAGCCTACGAGCAGTACTTC
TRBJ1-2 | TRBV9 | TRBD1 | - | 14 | CASSVAWGQVGYTF | TGTGCCAGCAGCGTAGCTTGGGGACAGGTGGGCTACACCTTC
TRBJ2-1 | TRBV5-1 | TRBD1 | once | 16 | CASSTWTGQLYNEQFF | TGCGCCAGCAGCACATGGACAGGCCAGCTTTACAATGAGCAGTTCTTC
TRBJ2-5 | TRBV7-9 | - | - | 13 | CASSFGGLETQYF | TGTGCCAGCAGCTTTGGGGGCCTGGAGACCCAGTACTTC
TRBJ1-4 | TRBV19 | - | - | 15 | CASSHRQERNEKLFF | TGTGCCAGTAGTCATCGACAGGAACGTAATGAAAAACTGTTTTTT
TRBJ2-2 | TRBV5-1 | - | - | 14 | CASSLAPQSGELFF | TGCGCCAGCAGCTTGGCCCCACAGTCCGGGGAGCTGTTTTTT
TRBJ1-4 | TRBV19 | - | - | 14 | CASSRERNNEKLFF | TGTGCCAGTAGTAGAGAGAGAAATAATGAAAAACTGTTTTTT
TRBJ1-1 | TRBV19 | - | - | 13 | CASRTSGELESFF | TGTGCCAGTAGGACAAGTGGGGAGTTGGAGTCTTTCTTT
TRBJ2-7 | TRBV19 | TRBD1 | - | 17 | CASSAGTGAPREGEQYF | TGTGCCAGTAGTGCCGGGACAGGGGCCCCTCGTGAGGGCGAGCAGTACTTC